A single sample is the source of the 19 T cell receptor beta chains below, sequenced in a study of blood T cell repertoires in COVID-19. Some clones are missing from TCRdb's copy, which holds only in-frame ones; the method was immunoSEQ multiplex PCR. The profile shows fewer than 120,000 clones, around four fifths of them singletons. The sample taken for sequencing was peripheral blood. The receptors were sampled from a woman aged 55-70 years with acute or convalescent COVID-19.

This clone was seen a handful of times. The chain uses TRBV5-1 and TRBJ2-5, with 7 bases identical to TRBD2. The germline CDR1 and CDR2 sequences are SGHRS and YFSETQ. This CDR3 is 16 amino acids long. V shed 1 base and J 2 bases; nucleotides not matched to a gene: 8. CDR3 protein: CASSLWGGGAQETQYF. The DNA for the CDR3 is TGCGCCAGCAGCTTGTGGGGCGGGGGAGCGCAAGAGACCCAGTACTTC.

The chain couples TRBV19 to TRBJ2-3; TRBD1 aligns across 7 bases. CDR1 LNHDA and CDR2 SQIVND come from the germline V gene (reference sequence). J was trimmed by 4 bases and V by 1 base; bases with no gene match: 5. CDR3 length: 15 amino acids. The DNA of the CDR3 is TGTGCCAGTAGTATAGGAGGGGGCAGATCAGATACGCAGTATTTT. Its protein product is CASSIGGGRSDTQYF.

CDR3 coding DNA: TGCAGTGCTAGTACCGGGACAGGGATAAATCAGCCCCAGCATTTT. It specifies CSASTGTGINQPQHF. The chain is built from TRBV20-1 and TRBJ1-5; 9 bases align to TRBD1. V shed 3 bases and J 4 bases; nucleotides not matched to a gene: 7. The CDR3 covers 15 residues. Germline CDR1 is DFQATT and CDR2 is SNEGSKA (reference sequence).

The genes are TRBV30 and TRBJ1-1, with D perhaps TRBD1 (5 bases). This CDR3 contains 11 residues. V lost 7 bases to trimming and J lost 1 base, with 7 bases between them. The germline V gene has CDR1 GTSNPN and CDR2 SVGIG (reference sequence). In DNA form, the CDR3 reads TGTGCCTTTGGACAGAACACTGAAGCTTTCTTT. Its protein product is CAFGQNTEAFF.

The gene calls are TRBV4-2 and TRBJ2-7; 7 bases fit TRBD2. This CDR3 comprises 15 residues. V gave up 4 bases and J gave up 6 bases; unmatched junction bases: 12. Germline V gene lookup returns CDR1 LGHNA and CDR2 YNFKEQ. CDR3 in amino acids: CASSPRVAREGEQYF. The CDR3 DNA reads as TGTGCCAGCAGCCCCCGGGTAGCCAGGGAGGGCGAGCAGTACTTC.

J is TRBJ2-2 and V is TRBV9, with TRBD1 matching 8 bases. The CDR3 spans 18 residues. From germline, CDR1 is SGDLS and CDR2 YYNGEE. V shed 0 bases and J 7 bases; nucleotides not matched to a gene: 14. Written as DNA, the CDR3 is TGTGCCAGCAGCGTAGAGATACAGGGGGGCCCAAAAAGCGGGGAGCTGTTTTTT. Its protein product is CASSVEIQGGPKSGELFF.

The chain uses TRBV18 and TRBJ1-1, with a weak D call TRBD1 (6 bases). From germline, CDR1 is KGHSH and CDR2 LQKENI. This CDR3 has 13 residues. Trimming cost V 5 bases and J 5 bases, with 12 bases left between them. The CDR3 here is CASSGGWGTEAFF. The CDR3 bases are TGTGCCAGCTCAGGGGGCTGGGGGACTGAAGCTTTCTTT.

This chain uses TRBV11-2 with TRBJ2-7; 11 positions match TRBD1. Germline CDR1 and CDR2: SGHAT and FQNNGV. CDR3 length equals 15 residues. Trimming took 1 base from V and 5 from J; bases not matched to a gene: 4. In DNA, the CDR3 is TGTGCCAGCAGCTTAGGGACAGGGGGCCGGCACGAGCAGTACTTC. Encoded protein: CASSLGTGGRHEQYF.

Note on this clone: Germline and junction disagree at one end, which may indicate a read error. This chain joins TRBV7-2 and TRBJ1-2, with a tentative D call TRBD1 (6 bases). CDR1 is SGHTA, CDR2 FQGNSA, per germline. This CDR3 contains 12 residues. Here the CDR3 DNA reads TGTGCCAGCAGCACCCCGGGACACAACTCTTCCTTC. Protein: CASSTPGHNSSF.

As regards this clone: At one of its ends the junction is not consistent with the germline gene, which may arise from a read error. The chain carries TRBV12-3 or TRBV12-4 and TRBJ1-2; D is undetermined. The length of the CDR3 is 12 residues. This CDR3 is CASSRGPEQSSF. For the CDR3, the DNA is TGTGCCAGCAGCCGAGGGCCTGAACAGAGCTCCTTC.

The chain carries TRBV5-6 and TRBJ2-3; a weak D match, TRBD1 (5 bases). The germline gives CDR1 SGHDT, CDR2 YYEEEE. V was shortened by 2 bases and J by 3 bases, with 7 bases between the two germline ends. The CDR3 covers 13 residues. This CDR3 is CASSFQGTDTQYF. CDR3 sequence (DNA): TGTGCCAGCAGCTTCCAGGGAACAGATACGCAGTATTTT. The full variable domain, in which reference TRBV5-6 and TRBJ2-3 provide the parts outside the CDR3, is DAGVTQSPTHLIKTRGQQVTLRCSPKSGHDTVSWYQQALGQGPQFIFQYYEEEERQRGNFPDRFSGHQFPNYSSELNVNALLLGDSALYLCASSFQGTDTQYFGPGTRLTVL.

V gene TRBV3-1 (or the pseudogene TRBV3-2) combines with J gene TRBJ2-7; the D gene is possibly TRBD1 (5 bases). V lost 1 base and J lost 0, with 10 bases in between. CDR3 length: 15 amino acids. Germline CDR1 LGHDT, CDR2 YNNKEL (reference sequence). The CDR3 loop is CASSQGQISSYEQYF. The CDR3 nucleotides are TGTGCCAGCAGCCAAGGACAGATCAGCTCCTACGAGCAGTACTTC.

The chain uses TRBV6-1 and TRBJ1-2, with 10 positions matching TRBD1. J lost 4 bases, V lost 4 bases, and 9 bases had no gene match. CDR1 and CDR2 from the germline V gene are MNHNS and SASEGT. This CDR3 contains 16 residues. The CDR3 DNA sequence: TGTGCCAGCAGTGCCGGGACAGGGGCAACGCGCTATGGCTACACCTTC. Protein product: CASSAGTGATRYGYTF.

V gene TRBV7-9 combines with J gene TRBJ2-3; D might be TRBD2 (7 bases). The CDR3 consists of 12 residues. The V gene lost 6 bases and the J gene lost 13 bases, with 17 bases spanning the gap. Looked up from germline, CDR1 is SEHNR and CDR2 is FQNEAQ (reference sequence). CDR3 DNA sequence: TGTGCCAGCAGGTCAGGGGAGGGGAGGAAGTATTTT. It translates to CASRSGEGRKYF.

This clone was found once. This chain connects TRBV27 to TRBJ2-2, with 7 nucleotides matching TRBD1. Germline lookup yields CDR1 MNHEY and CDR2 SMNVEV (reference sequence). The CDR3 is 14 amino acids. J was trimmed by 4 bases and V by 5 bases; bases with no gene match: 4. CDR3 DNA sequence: TGTGCCAGCAGTGGGTACAGGGGCACCGGGGAGCTGTTTTTT. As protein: CASSGYRGTGELFF.

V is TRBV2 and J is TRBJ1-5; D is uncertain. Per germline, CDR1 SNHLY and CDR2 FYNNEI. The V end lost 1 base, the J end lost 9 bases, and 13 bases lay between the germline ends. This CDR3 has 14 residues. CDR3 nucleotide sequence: TGTGCCAGCAGTGAAGAGGAGGGTTTAGGGCCCCAGCATTTT. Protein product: CASSEEEGLGPQHF.

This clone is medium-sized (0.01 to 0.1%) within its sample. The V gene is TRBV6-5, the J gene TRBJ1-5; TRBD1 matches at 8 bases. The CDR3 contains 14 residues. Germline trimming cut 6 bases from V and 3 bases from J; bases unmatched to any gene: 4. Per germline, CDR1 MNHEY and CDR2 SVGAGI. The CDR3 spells CASRTGGPNQPQHF. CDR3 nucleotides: TGTGCCAGCAGAACAGGGGGGCCCAATCAGCCCCAGCATTTT.

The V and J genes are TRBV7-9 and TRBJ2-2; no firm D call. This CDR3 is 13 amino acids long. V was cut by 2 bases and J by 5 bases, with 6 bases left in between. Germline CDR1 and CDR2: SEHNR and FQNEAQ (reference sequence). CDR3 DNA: TGTGCCAGCAGCTTACCAGGAACCGGGGAGCTGTTTTTT. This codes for CASSLPGTGELFF.

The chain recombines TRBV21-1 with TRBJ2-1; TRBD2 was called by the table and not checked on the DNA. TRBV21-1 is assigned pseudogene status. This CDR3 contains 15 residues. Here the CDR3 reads CASPKVLAGRNEQFF. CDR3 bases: TGTGCCAGCCCCAAGGTACTAGCGGGCCGAAATGAGCAGTTCTTC.